These 22 T cell receptor beta chains originate from one sample sequenced in a study of glioma-infiltrating T cells after dendritic cell vaccination. Clones were read by immunoSEQ multiplex PCR, and TCRdb kept only the in-frame ones, dropping some. The table lists more than 95,000 clones, less than 90% of them singletons, with 5.4% in the top ten. Described time point: after dendritic cell vaccination, including at tumor progression/relapse. This specimen was blood, taken after dendritic cell vaccination. These receptors originate from a human donor with glioblastoma.

This chain joins TRBV9 and TRBJ1-1; tentative D call: TRBD1 (6 bases). The germline V and J ends were trimmed by 4 bases and 4 bases, with 17 bases remaining between them. CDR3 size: 15 residues. The germline CDR1 and CDR2 sequences are SGDLS and YYNGEE. CDR3 DNA: TGTGCCAGCAGCCCCACAGGGTACGGAGGCACTGAAGCTTTCTTT. Translated: CASSPTGYGGTEAFF.

The gene calls are TRBV10-3 and TRBJ1-3; D not resolved. The V gene's germline CDR1 is ENHRY and CDR2 SYGVKD. The CDR3 sequence is 15 residues long. The V end lost 3 bases, the J end lost 2 bases, and 11 bases lay between the germline ends. The CDR3 DNA sequence: TGTGCCATCAGTGAACGCCAGGTTACTGGAAACACCATATATTTT. Translated, it gives CAISERQVTGNTIYF.

This clone appeared a single time. The CDR3 loop is CASSSLGLALHEQYF. The CDR3 region has the DNA TGCGCCAGCAGCTCGTTGGGACTAGCGCTGCACGAGCAGTACTTC. V usage is TRBV5-1 and J usage is TRBJ2-7; 10 nucleotides match TRBD2. Germline CDR1 is SGHRS and CDR2 is YFSETQ. V lost 3 bases to trimming and J lost 5 bases; unmatched junction nucleotides: 8. CDR3 size: 15 residues.

The chain links TRBV2 to TRBJ2-3, with a possible D match to TRBD2 (6 bases). The length of the CDR3 is 13 residues. V was cut by 5 bases and J by 3 bases, with 9 bases left in between. Germline lookup yields CDR1 SNHLY and CDR2 FYNNEI. This CDR3 is CASSRLETDTQYF. Written as DNA, the CDR3 is TGTGCCAGCAGTAGACTAGAAACAGATACGCAGTATTTT.

The CDR3 reads CASSSRTGTNYGYTF. The CDR3 DNA sequence: TGTGCCAGCAGCTCACGGACAGGAACTAACTATGGCTACACCTTC. The chain recombines TRBV7-9 with TRBJ1-2, with TRBD1 matching 7 bases. The CDR3 is made up of 15 amino acids. Unmatched junction bases numbered 5, after V lost 4 bases and J lost 0 bases. Germline CDR1 reads SEHNR; CDR2 reads FQNEAQ (reference sequence).

The chain employs TRBV6-5 and TRBJ1-2; 11 bases align to TRBD1. Germline V CDR1 and CDR2: MNHEY, SVGAGI. CDR3 length equals 13 residues. V lost 5 bases and J lost 8; bases outside the gene matches: 4. The CDR3 loop is CASSRTGGAGYTF. As DNA, the CDR3 is TGTGCCAGCAGTCGGACAGGGGGCGCGGGCTACACCTTC.

This rearrangement joins TRBV6-5 to TRBJ1-2; TRBD1 is a possible D gene (5 bases). In germline, CDR1 is MNHEY, CDR2 SVGAGI. The CDR3 is 16 residues long. V was clipped by 2 bases and J by 6 bases, with 19 bases between them. The CDR3 sequence is CASSYVSQAEGDGYTF. The CDR3 region has the DNA TGTGCCAGCAGTTACGTTTCCCAGGCGGAAGGGGATGGCTACACCTTC.

The rearrangement links TRBV19 to TRBJ2-2; D gene uncertain. V lost 8 bases, J lost 3 bases, and 22 bases lay in between. The CDR3 totals 17 residues. Germline V gives CDR1 LNHDA, CDR2 SQIVND (reference sequence). Here the CDR3 DNA reads TGTGCCAGTTCCTCAGGCCGTCCTCATTTATACACCGGGGAGCTGTTTTTT. Translation gives CASSSGRPHLYTGELFF.

This chain connects TRBV7-2 to TRBJ2-3; a possible D gene is TRBD1 (7 bases). The CDR3 is made up of 19 amino acids. V lost 0 bases and J 0 bases, leaving 19 bases between the germline ends. Per the germline V gene, CDR1 is SGHTA and CDR2 is FQGNSA. In nucleotides, the CDR3 is TGTGCCAGCAGCTTAGCCGGGCAGGGGGGCCCTGCTAGCACAGATACGCAGTATTTT. Its protein is CASSLAGQGGPASTDTQYF.

The chain is built from TRBV5-6 and TRBJ2-2, with 13 nucleotides matching TRBD2. The CDR3 extends over 14 amino acids. Trimming cost V 4 bases and J 6 bases; bases outside gene matches: 0. Germline V gene sequence: CDR1 SGHDT, CDR2 YYEEEE. CDR3: CASSGTSGAGELFF. In DNA form, the CDR3 reads TGTGCCAGCAGCGGGACTAGCGGGGCCGGGGAGCTGTTTTTT.

The chain links TRBV18 to TRBJ1-2, with 8 bases matching TRBD1. CDR1 is KGHSH, CDR2 LQKENI, per germline. With V trimmed by 0 bases and J by 8 bases, 8 bases remained unmatched. There are 15 residues in the CDR3. The CDR3, as DNA: TGTGCCAGCTCACCACCGGACAGGGCCATAGAAGGCTACACCTTC. Translated: CASSPPDRAIEGYTF.

The chain is built from TRBV6-6 and TRBJ2-7; 12 positions match TRBD2. V was pared by 7 bases and J by 3 bases, with 7 bases of the junction left unmatched. Germline V lookup: CDR1 MNHNY, CDR2 SVGAGI (reference sequence). The CDR3 extends over 15 amino acids. CDR3 nucleotide sequence: TGTGCCAGCAATCCCCGGACTAGCGGGGTCTACGAGCAGTACTTC. This encodes CASNPRTSGVYEQYF.

The chain links TRBV4-2 to TRBJ1-4; a possible D gene is TRBD1 (6 bases). Trimming stripped 4 bases from V and 9 bases from J, with 18 bases between. The germline CDR1 and CDR2 sequences are LGHNA and YNFKEQ. The CDR3 length is 15 residues. CDR3 sequence reads: CASSPIGQGTQKLFF. In nucleotides, the CDR3 is TGTGCCAGCAGCCCTATTGGGCAGGGGACGCAAAAACTGTTTTTT.

This clone was detected only a few times. The chain uses TRBV11-2 and TRBJ1-3; possibly TRBD1 for D (5 bases). The V and J ends lost 3 bases and 4 bases respectively, with 16 bases between them. From germline, CDR1 is SGHAT and CDR2 FQNNGV. There are 16 residues in the CDR3. Here the CDR3 reads CASSFDPGSVGNTIYF. The CDR3 DNA is TGTGCCAGCAGCTTTGATCCAGGGTCAGTGGGAAACACCATATATTTT. Complete variable domain (other parts from reference TRBV11-2 and TRBJ1-3): EAGVAQSPRYKIIEKRQSVAFWCNPISGHATLYWYQQILGQGPKLLIQFQNNGVVDDSQLPKDRFSAERLKGVDSTLKIQPAKLEDSAVYLCASSFDPGSVGNTIYFGEGSWLTVV.

V and J are TRBV5-1 and TRBJ1-1; no clear D. Trimming shortened V by 2 bases and J by 3 bases, and 11 bases separated the two germline ends. The germline CDR1 and CDR2 sequences are SGHRS and YFSETQ. This CDR3 comprises 14 residues. CDR3 residues: CASSFTGEDTEAFF. CDR3 DNA: TGCGCCAGCAGCTTTACCGGGGAGGACACTGAAGCTTTCTTT.

Remarks on this clone: A read error may produce the germline difference seen at one junction end. The CDR3 coding sequence is TGTGCTAGCAGCTCCAGCGGGGGTGGGAACACCGGGGAGCTGTTTTTT. Translation gives CASSSSGGGNTGELFF. The chain combines TRBV7-7 with TRBJ2-2, with 8 bases matching TRBD2. CDR1 SSHAT and CDR2 FNYEAQ come from the germline V gene (reference sequence). The CDR3 consists of 16 residues.

The rearrangement joins TRBV6-1 to TRBJ2-3; 8 nucleotides agree with TRBD1. Germline CDR1 and CDR2: MNHNS and SASEGT. This CDR3 has 11 amino acids. J gave up 13 bases and V 7 bases, and 7 bases lay outside the gene matches. The CDR3 nucleotides are TGTGCCAGCACTAGGACAGGGAGCAAGTATTTT. It translates to CASTRTGSKYF.

The chain employs TRBV18 and TRBJ2-7; 9 bases align to TRBD1. J lost 1 base, V lost 2 bases, and 15 bases had no gene match. The CDR3 runs to 19 residues. From germline, CDR1 is KGHSH and CDR2 LQKENI. The CDR3 region has the DNA TGTGCCAGCTCACCAGAACCATCCCCCTACAGGGGGCCATCCTACGAGCAGTACTTC. Amino acid sequence: CASSPEPSPYRGPSYEQYF.

This clone has a handful of counts. The chain joins TRBV5-1 to TRBJ1-3, with 7 bases fitting TRBD1. The CDR3 extends over 16 amino acids. Unmatched junction bases numbered 8, after V lost 4 bases and J lost 1 base. Germline CDR1 SGHRS, CDR2 YFSETQ. The chain's CDR3 is CASSTRQGISGNTIYF. The CDR3, as DNA: TGCGCCAGCAGCACCCGACAGGGAATTTCTGGAAACACCATATATTTT. The full variable domain, with the rest looked up from reference TRBV5-1 and TRBJ1-3, is KAGVTQTPRYLIKTRGQQVTLSCSPISGHRSVSWYQQTPGQGLQFLFEYFSETQRNKGNFPGRFSGRQFSNSRSEMNVSTLELGDSALYLCASSTRQGISGNTIYFGEGSWLTVV.

CDR3 DNA: TGCGCCAGCAGCCATAAATGGCAGGGCAATAGCAATCAGCCCCAGCATTTT. This encodes CASSHKWQGNSNQPQHF. The rearrangement joins TRBV4-1 to TRBJ1-5; TRBD1 might be the D (5 bases). The CDR3 spans 17 residues. CDR1 and CDR2 from the germline V gene are MGHRA and YSYEKL. Trimming took 3 bases from V and 0 from J, leaving 15 bases between them.

The CDR3: CASGTKEETQYF. The CDR3 coding sequence is TGTGCCAGCGGCACTAAGGAAGAGACCCAGTACTTC. The chain carries TRBV18 and TRBJ2-5; D unresolved. CDR1 is KGHSH and CDR2 is LQKENI in the germline V gene. The CDR3 has 12 residues. Between the trimmed V and J ends, which lost 8 bases and 3 bases, there was a span of 10 bases.

Only a few counts were recorded for this clone. The chain links TRBV9 to TRBJ2-2; TRBD1 agrees at 9 bases. Germline V gene sequence: CDR1 SGDLS, CDR2 YYNGEE. V lost 0 bases to trimming and J lost 6 bases; unmatched junction nucleotides: 9. CDR3 length: 17 residues. The CDR3 DNA sequence: TGTGCCAGCAGCGTAGGAACAGGGGGCGTTCGGGCCGGGGAGCTGTTTTTT. Translated: CASSVGTGGVRAGELFF. The entire variable domain, with the rest obtained from reference TRBV9 and TRBJ2-2, is as follows: DSGVTQTPKHLITATGQRVTLRCSPRSGDLSVYWYQQSLDQGLQFLIQYYNGEERAKGNILERFSAQQFPDLHSELNLSSLELGDSALYFCASSVGTGGVRAGELFFGEGSRLTVL.